The 9 T cell receptor beta chains below all came from one sample that was sequenced in a study of cytomegalovirus exposure and HLA in healthy donors. The study ran its PCR with 60 Vbeta and 13 Jbeta primers. Profiling relied on immunoSEQ multiplex PCR, and the TCRdb table lists in-frame clones only, not all of them. Seen here are fewer than 250,000 clones, about four fifths observed once, and the top ten hold approximately 4.8%. Input material: PBMCs. The receptor set was obtained from a man aged 25-40 years in good health and CMV-seropositive.

The V and J genes are TRBV6-5 and TRBJ2-1; 8 bases agree with TRBD2. The CDR3 spans 12 residues. Germline values: CDR1 MNHEY, CDR2 SVGAGI. V shed 7 bases and J 16 bases; nucleotides not matched to a gene: 12. The CDR3, as DNA: TGTGCCAGCACTCACGATAGGACTAGCCTATTCTTC. This codes for CASTHDRTSLFF.

The rearrangement uses TRBV4-3 and TRBJ2-3; 10 bases are a match to TRBD2. Germline lookup yields CDR1 LGHNA and CDR2 YSLEER. The ends lost 0 bases at V and 5 bases at J; junction bases unmatched: 2. This CDR3 spans 15 amino acids. CDR3 region: CASSQEASGRDTQYF. The DNA of the CDR3 is TGCGCCAGCAGCCAAGAAGCTAGCGGGAGAGATACGCAGTATTTT.

CDR3 region: CAIGGTSATYEQYF. The CDR3 DNA follows: TGTGCCATCGGGGGGACTAGCGCTACCTACGAGCAGTACTTC. V usage is TRBV10-3 and J usage is TRBJ2-7; 10 positions agree with TRBD2. CDR3 length: 14 amino acids. The germline V gene encodes CDR1 ENHRY and CDR2 SYGVKD. The ends lost 8 bases at V and 2 bases at J; junction bases unmatched: 6.

This clone turned up a few times. The chain links TRBV21-1 to TRBJ1-5; the tabulated D call, TRBD1, remains unverified against the DNA. TRBV21-1 is a pseudogene locus. The CDR3 is made up of 18 amino acids. The CDR3: CASSKDLDRVNSNQPQHF. The CDR3 bases are TGTGCCAGCAGCAAAGATCTGGACAGGGTGAATAGCAATCAGCCCCAGCATTTT.

The rearrangement links TRBV20-1 to TRBJ2-1, with a tentative D call TRBD2 (6 bases). This CDR3 has 11 amino acids. Trimming pared 5 bases from V and 8 bases from J, leaving 10 bases between. Germline V lookup: CDR1 DFQATT, CDR2 SNEGSKA (reference sequence). The CDR3 coding sequence is TGCAGTGCTCGGGAGACGTATGAGCAGTTCTTC. Protein product: CSARETYEQFF.

Of note for this clone: This sample includes further DNA sequences coding for the same CDR3. This chain joins TRBV30 and TRBJ1-5, with TRBD1 identical over 9 bases. Germline CDR1 is GTSNPN and CDR2 is SVGIG (reference sequence). V shed 3 bases and J 1 base; nucleotides not matched to a gene: 1. The CDR3 contains 14 residues. CDR3 in amino acids: CAWRGQGSNQPQHF. The CDR3 DNA is TGTGCCTGGAGAGGACAGGGGAGCAATCAGCCCCAGCATTTT.

V is TRBV12-5 and J is TRBJ2-3, with TRBD1 identical over 8 bases. This CDR3 spans 16 amino acids. The germline CDR1 and CDR2 sequences are LGHNT and FRNRAP. The junction had 3 bases not matched to a gene; V was cut back by 1 base and J by 0 bases. CDR3 region: CASGLGRTGSTDTQYF. CDR3 sequence (DNA): TGTGCTAGTGGTTTGGGCAGGACAGGGAGCACAGATACGCAGTATTTT.

Regarding this clone: Other DNA sequences in this specimen translate into the identical CDR3. The V gene is TRBV25-1, the J gene TRBJ2-7; 12 bases agree with TRBD2. There are 14 residues in the CDR3. The J segment lost 2 bases and the V segment lost 9 bases, leaving 5 bases of the junction unmatched. Germline CDR1 MGHDK, CDR2 SYGVNS. CDR3 sequence reads: CASSGLAGTYEQYF. CDR3 DNA sequence: TGTGCCAGTAGCGGACTAGCGGGAACCTACGAGCAGTACTTC.

The rearrangement joins TRBV19 to TRBJ1-1; 10 bases line up with TRBD1. V gave up 1 base and J gave up 3 bases; unmatched junction bases: 14. Germline values: CDR1 LNHDA, CDR2 SQIVND (reference sequence). This CDR3 has 19 residues. The CDR3 sequence is CASSIGERGQGFQYTEAFF. The CDR3 nucleotides read TGTGCCAGTAGTATAGGGGAAAGGGGACAGGGGTTCCAGTACACTGAAGCTTTCTTT.